The table lists the clone carrying this TCR beta chain with many counts. A library of TCRbeta sequences, prepared with unique molecular identifiers, was generated. TCRdb recomputed calls from the PCR reads with MiXCR, one row per CDR3 protein. The repertoire consists of 200,000 to 300,000 distinct CDR3 sequences, with about 12% occurring once and the leading ten covering 2% to 3%. The record originates from a study of T-cell reconstitution after alpha-beta-depleted transplantation in children. CDR3 length: 12 amino acids. The ends were cut back, 7 bases at V and 8 bases at J, with 14 bases in the middle.

J is TRBJ1-2 and V is TRBV12-3 or TRBV12-4; a weak D match, TRBD1 (5 bases). Sequenced here: PBMCs from the stem cell graft donor, sampled from the stem cell graft. The TCR sequence derives from a human donor who donated a stem cell graft to a child with acute lymphoblastic leukemia. CDR3 DNA sequence: TGTGCCAGCACCCTCGGGGGAGGAGGCTACACCTTC. Its translation is CASTLGGGGYTF.